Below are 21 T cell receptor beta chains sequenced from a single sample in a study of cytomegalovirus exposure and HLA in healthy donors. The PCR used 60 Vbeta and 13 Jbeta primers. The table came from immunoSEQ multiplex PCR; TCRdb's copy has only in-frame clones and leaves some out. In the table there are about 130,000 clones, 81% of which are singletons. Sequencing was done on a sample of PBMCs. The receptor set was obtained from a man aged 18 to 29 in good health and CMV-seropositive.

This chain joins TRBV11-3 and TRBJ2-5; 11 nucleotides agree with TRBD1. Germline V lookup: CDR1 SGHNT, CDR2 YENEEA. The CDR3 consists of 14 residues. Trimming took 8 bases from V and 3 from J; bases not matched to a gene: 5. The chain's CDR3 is CASSRDRGKETQYF. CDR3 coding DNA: TGTGCCAGCTCAAGGGACAGGGGGAAAGAGACCCAGTACTTC.

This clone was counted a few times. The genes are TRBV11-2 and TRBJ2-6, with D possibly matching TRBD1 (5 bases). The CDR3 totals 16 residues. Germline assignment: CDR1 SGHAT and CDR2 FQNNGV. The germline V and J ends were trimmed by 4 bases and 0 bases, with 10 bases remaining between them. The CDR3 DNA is TGTGCCAGCAGCTCGCCAGGGTTCTCTGGGGCCAACGTCCTGACTTTC. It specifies CASSSPGFSGANVLTF.

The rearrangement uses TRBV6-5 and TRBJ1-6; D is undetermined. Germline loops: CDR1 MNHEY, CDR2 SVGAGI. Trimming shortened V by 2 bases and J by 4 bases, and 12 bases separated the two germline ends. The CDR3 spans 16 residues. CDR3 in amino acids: CASSYSGGNYNSPLHF. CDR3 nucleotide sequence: TGTGCCAGCAGTTACAGTGGAGGGAATTATAATTCACCCCTCCACTTT.

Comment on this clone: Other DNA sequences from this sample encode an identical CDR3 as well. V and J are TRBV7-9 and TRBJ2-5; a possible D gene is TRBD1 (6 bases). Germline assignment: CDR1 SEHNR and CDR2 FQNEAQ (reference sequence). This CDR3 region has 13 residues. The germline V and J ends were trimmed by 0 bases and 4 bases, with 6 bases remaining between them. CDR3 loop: CASSLAGGETQYF. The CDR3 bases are TGTGCCAGCAGCTTAGCAGGGGGAGAGACCCAGTACTTC. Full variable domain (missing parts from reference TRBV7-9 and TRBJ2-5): DTGVSQNPRHKITKRGQNVTFRCDPISEHNRLYWYRQTLGQGPEFLTYFQNEAQLEKSRLLSDRFSAERPKGSFSTLEIQRTEQGDSAMYLCASSLAGGETQYFGPGTRLLVL.

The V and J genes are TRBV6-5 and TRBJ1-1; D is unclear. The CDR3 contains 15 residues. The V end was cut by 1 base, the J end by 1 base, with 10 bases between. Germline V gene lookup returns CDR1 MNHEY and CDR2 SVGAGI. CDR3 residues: CASSYFGGRNTEAFF. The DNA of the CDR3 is TGTGCCAGCAGTTACTTCGGCGGGAGGAACACTGAAGCTTTCTTT.

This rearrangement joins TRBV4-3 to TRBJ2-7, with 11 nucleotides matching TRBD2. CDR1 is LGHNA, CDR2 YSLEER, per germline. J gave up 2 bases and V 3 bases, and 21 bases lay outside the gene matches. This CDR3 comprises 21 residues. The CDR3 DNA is TGCGCCAGCAGCCAGGATGCAGTTAGGGGTAGACTAGCGGGGAACACCTACGAGCAGTACTTC. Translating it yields CASSQDAVRGRLAGNTYEQYF.

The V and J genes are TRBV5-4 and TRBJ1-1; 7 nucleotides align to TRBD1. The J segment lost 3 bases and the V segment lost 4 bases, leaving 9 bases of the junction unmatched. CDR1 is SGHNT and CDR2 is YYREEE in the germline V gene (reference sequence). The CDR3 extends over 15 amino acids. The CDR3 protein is CASSINRGSDTEAFF. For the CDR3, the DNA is TGTGCCAGCAGCATAAACAGGGGCTCGGACACTGAAGCTTTCTTT. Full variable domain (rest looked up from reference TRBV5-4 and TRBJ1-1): ETGVTQSPTHLIKTRGQQVTLRCSSQSGHNTVSWYQQALGQGPQFIFQYYREEENGRGNFPPRFSGLQFPNYSSELNVNALELDDSALYLCASSINRGSDTEAFFGQGTRLTVV.

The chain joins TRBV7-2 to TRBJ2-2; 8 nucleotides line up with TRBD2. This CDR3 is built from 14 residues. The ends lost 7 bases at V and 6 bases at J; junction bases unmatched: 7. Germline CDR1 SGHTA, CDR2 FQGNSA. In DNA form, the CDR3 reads TGTGCCAGCAACAGCGGGAGTAACGCCGGGGAGCTGTTTTTT. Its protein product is CASNSGSNAGELFF.

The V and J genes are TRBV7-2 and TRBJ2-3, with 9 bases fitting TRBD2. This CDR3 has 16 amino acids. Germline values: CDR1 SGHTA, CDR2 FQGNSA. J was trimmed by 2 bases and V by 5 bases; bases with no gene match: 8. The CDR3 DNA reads TGTGCCAGCAGCCCTCGGAGACTAGCGGCCACAGATACGCAGTATTTT. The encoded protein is CASSPRRLAATDTQYF.

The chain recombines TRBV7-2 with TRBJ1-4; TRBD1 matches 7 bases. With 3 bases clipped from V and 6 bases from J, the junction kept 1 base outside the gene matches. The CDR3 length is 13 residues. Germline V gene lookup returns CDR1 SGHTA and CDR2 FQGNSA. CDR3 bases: TGTGCCAGCAGCTTTGACAGGGATGAAAAACTGTTTTTT. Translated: CASSFDRDEKLFF. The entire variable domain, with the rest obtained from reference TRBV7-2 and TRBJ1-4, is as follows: GAGVSQSPSNKVTEKGKDVELRCDPISGHTALYWYRQSLGQGLEFLIYFQGNSAPDKSGLPSDRFSAERTGGSVSTLTIQRTQQEDSAVYLCASSFDRDEKLFFGSGTQLSVL.

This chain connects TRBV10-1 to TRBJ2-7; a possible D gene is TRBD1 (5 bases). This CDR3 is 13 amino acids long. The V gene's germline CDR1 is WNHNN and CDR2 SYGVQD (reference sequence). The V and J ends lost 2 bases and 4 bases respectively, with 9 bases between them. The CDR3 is CASSERPGYEQYF. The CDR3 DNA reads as TGCGCCAGCAGTGAGCGCCCAGGGTACGAGCAGTACTTC.

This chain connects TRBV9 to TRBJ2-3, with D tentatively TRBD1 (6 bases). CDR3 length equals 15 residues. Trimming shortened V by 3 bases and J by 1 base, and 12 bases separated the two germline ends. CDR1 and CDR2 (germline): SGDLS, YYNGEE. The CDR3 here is CASSDVSGGTDTQYF. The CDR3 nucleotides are TGTGCCAGCAGCGATGTTTCAGGGGGCACAGATACGCAGTATTTT.

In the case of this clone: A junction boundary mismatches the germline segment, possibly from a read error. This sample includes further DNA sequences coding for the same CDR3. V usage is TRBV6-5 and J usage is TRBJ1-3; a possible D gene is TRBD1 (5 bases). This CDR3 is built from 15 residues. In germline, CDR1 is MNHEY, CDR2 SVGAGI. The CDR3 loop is CASKLGRDSGNTIYF. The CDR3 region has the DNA TGTGCCAGCAAATTAGGGCGGGACTCTGGAAACACCATATACTTT.

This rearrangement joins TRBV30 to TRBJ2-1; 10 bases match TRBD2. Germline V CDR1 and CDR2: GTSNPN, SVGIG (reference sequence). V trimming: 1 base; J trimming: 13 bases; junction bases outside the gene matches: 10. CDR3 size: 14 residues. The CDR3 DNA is TGTGCCTGGAGTGCCCGACTAGCGGGCAACGAACAGTTCTTC. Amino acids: CAWSARLAGNEQFF.

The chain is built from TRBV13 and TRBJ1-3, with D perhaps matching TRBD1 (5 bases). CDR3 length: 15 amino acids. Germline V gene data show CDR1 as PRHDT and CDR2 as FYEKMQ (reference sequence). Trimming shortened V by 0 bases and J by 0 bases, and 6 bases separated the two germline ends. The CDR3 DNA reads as TGTGCCAGCAGCTTAGGCGGGGGCTCTGGAAACACCATATATTTT. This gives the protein CASSLGGGSGNTIYF.

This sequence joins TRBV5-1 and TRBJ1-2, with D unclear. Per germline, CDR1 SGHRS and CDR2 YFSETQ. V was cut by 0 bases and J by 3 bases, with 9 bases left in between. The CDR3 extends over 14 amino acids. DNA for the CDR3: TGCGCCAGCAGCTTGGACACATCTTACTATGGCTACACCTTC. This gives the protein CASSLDTSYYGYTF.

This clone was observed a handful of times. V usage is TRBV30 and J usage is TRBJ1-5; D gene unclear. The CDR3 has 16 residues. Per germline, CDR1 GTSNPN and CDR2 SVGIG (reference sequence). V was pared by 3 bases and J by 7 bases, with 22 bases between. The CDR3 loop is CAWSSQRLVEGQPQHF. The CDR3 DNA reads TGTGCCTGGAGCTCCCAACGACTGGTGGAGGGCCAGCCCCAGCATTTT.

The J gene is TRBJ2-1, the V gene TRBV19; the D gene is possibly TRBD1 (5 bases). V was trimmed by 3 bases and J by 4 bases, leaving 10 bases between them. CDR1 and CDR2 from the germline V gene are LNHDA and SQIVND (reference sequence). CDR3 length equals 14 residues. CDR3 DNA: TGTGCCAGTAGTATCAGGGTTTCATACAATGAGCAGTTCTTC. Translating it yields CASSIRVSYNEQFF.

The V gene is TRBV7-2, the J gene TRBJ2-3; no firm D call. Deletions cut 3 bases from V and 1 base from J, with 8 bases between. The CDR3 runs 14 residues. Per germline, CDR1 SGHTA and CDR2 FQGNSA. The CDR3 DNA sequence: TGTGCCAGCAGCTTCGAGCCGGGCACAGATACGCAGTATTTT. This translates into CASSFEPGTDTQYF.

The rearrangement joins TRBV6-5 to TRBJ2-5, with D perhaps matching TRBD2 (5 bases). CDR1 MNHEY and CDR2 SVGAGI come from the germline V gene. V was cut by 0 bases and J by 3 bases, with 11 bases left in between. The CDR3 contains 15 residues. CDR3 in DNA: TGTGCCAGCAGTTACTCGGGCCGGGGAGAAGAGACCCAGTACTTC. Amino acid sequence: CASSYSGRGEETQYF.

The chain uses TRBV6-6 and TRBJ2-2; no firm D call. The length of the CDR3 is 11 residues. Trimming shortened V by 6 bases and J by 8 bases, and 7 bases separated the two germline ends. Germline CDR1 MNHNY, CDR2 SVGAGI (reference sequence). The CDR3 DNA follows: TGTGCCAGCAGCCTCCTAGGGGAGCTGTTTTTT. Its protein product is CASSLLGELFF.